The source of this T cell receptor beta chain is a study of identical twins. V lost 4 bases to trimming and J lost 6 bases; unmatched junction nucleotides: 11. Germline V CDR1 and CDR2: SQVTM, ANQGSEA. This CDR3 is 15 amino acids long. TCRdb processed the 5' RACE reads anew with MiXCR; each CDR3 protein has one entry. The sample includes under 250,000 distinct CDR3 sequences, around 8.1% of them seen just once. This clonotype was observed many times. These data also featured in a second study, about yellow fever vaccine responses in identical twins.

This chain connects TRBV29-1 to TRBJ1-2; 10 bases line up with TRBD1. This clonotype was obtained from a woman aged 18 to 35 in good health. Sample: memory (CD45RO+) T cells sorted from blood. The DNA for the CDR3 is TGCAGCGTTGTAAACCCCGGACAGGGGGAAAATGGCTACACCTTC. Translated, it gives CSVVNPGQGENGYTF.